These 8 T cell receptor beta chains were all obtained from the same sample, sequenced in a study of shared clonotypes between healthy human individuals. Here immunoSEQ multiplex PCR was the method, and the copy in TCRdb shows in-frame clones only, minus some. Of about 1.1 million clones in the sample, roughly 80% were seen once. Sequencing was performed on memory CD4+ T cells from PBMCs. The sample's subset: CD45RA-negative fraction. All receptors come from a man between 18 and 35 years old in good health. Some clones in this sample may be carry-over from other donors' samples.

This chain joins TRBV15 and TRBJ2-1; D is tentatively TRBD1 or TRBD2 (6 bases each). The CDR3 has 13 residues. The germline CDR1 and CDR2 sequences are LNHNV and YYDKDF (reference sequence). V lost 4 bases and J 9 bases, leaving 13 bases between the germline ends. CDR3 protein: CATSTYGGLEQFF. The CDR3 DNA follows: TGTGCCACCAGCACATACGGGGGCCTTGAGCAGTTCTTC.

The chain has TRBV27 and TRBJ2-1; possibly TRBD2 for D (8 bases). V was shortened by 3 bases and J by 2 bases, with 17 bases between the two germline ends. The CDR3 is 17 residues long. The germline gives CDR1 MNHEY, CDR2 SMNVEV (reference sequence). For the CDR3, the DNA is TGTGCCAGCAGTTTCCTTCGGGGGGGACAGACCTACAATGAGCAGTTCTTC. It specifies CASSFLRGGQTYNEQFF.

Comments on this clone: Different DNA sequences within this sample yield the same CDR3. The chain has TRBV7-9 and TRBJ1-3; no clear D. Germline CDR1 is SEHNR and CDR2 is FQNEAQ (reference sequence). Trimming removed 5 bases from V and 0 bases from J, with 5 bases in between. This CDR3 has 13 amino acids. CDR3 bases: TGTGCCAGCAGCCCCGGCTCTGGAAACACCATATATTTT. Its protein product is CASSPGSGNTIYF.

This chain links TRBV7-3 with TRBJ2-3; perhaps TRBD2 as D (6 bases). From germline, CDR1 is SGHTA and CDR2 FQGTGA. The CDR3 totals 14 residues. The ends were cut back, 6 bases at V and 6 bases at J, with 16 bases in the middle. CDR3 sequence (DNA): TGTGCCAGCAGTTCCGGGAGCCCTTCCGATACGCAGTATTTT. This encodes CASSSGSPSDTQYF.

DNA for the CDR3: TGTGCCAGCAGCAATGGACTATCAGGGTTCACCGGGGAGCTGTTTTTT. Residues: CASSNGLSGFTGELFF. The J gene is TRBJ2-2, the V gene TRBV7-3; D is possibly TRBD2 (6 bases). Between the trimmed V and J ends, which lost 5 bases and 4 bases, there was a span of 17 bases. Germline-derived CDR1 and CDR2 are SGHTA and FQGTGA. This CDR3 comprises 16 residues.

The V call is TRBV28, the J call TRBJ2-1, with 7 bases matching TRBD1. The CDR3 has 18 residues. Germline trimming cut 4 bases from V and 7 bases from J; bases unmatched to any gene: 19. Germline values: CDR1 MDHEN, CDR2 SYDVKM. CDR3 nucleotide sequence: TGTGCCAGCAGTTCCCCAGCCGGTAATGAGGGGGCGAGGAATGAGCAGTTCTTC. It specifies CASSSPAGNEGARNEQFF.

Ten or more counts support this clone. V usage is TRBV6-6 and J usage is TRBJ1-5; D call uncertain. Trimming stripped 6 bases from V and 8 bases from J, with 14 bases between. CDR3 size: 13 residues. CDR1 MNHNY and CDR2 SVGAGI come from the germline V gene (reference sequence). CDR3 coding DNA: TGTGCCAGCAGCCGAAACCGGCCAGAGCCCCAGCATTTT. Translation: CASSRNRPEPQHF.

The DNA for the CDR3 is TGCAGTGCCAAGGCCCCGGACTTGCATTTT. Translation: CSAKAPDLHF. The chain recombines TRBV20-1 with TRBJ1-5, with D uncertain. This CDR3 spans 10 amino acids. The V end lost 6 bases, the J end lost 15 bases, and 15 bases lay between the germline ends. The germline gives CDR1 DFQATT, CDR2 SNEGSKA (reference sequence).